This TCR beta chain appears in the sequencing data of a study of cytotoxic CD8 clonotypes in ibrutinib-treated CLL. As for the study in general: Patient counts were around 10 relapsed/refractory, some 16 treatment-naive and fewer than 18 IGHV unmutated. After median approximately 74 months, approximately 14 stayed in remission, about 12 progressed; responses roughly 25 partial, 2 complete.

Study-wide findings and caveats: Baseline-level clonality went beyond age-matched healthy donors and moved in step with circulating CD8+ T-cell counts. Public clonotypes, an uncommon group, contracted or remained stable on treatment.

About this clone: What it binds is not known.

Sequencing was performed with immunoSEQ multiplex PCR; in TCRdb, only in-frame clones are kept and a portion is missing. Here the sample spans more than 200,000 clones, roughly 70% being singletons. The germline V gene encodes CDR1 SGHTA and CDR2 FQGNSA. The CDR3 totals 13 residues. V was trimmed by 5 bases and J by 2 bases, leaving 9 bases between them. Sequencing used PBMCs, obtained after 24 months of ibrutinib treatment. The clonotype was recovered from a human donor with chronic lymphocytic leukemia. The chain links TRBV7-2 to TRBJ1-2; no reliable D call. The CDR3 DNA reads TGTGCCAGCAGCCTTGCGGGAAACTATGGCTACACCTTC. Amino acids: CASSLAGNYGYTF.